This T cell receptor (beta chain) was obtained from a study of control samples from healthy donors and cancer patients. The CDR3 covers 16 residues. Per germline, CDR1 MNHNY and CDR2 SVGAGI (reference sequence). Trimming removed 2 bases at V and 0 bases at J, with 10 bases between. Produced via immunoSEQ multiplex PCR; TCRdb's table is partial and in-frame only. Among about 39,000 clones listed, around 78% were seen once. Sequenced: blood. This receptor was identified in a man aged 55 to 70 in good health. The chain uses TRBV6-6 and TRBJ2-2, with a weak D call TRBD2 (5 bases). The CDR3 DNA is TGTGCCAGCAGTTACCTCCGGAGGACGAACACCGGGGAGCTGTTTTTT. It translates to CASSYLRRTNTGELFF.